These 15 T cell receptor beta chains came from one sample sequenced in a study of long-term antiretroviral therapy in people with HIV. Survey-level immunoSEQ v3.0 assays were run. Measured with immunoSEQ multiplex PCR; TCRdb has only the in-frame clones, and not every one. The top ten hold under 20% of the sample, which has roughly 14,000 clones, around four fifths seen once. The sequenced sample was unsorted PBMCs, obtained 1.3 years before starting antiretroviral therapy. These receptors all stem from a man in his forties with HIV.

The chain combines TRBV27 with TRBJ2-7; D unresolved. The length of the CDR3 is 13 residues. Per the germline V gene, CDR1 is MNHEY and CDR2 is SMNVEV (reference sequence). V lost 0 bases to trimming and J lost 4 bases, with 7 bases between them. The CDR3 DNA reads TGTGCCAGCAGTTTATCGAACAAATACGAGCAGTACTTC. It is translated as CASSLSNKYEQYF.

The chain joins TRBV6-5 to TRBJ1-1; no definite D call. The CDR3 loop spans 14 amino acids. Per the germline V gene, CDR1 is MNHEY and CDR2 is SVGAGI. With 4 bases removed from V and 1 base from J, the gap between germline ends came to 10 bases. In nucleotides, the CDR3 is TGTGCCAGCAGTTTTGGAAGTAAGAACACTGAAGCTTTCTTT. Translation gives CASSFGSKNTEAFF.

This chain links TRBV5-5 with TRBJ1-2, with 10 bases aligning to TRBD1. The CDR3 runs 14 residues. V shed 5 bases, J shed 8 bases, and the junction held 9 bases outside the gene matches. Germline V gene sequence: CDR1 SGHKS, CDR2 YYEKEE (reference sequence). The CDR3 nucleotides are TGTGCCAGCAGGACAGGACAGGGGGAACTAGGCTACACCTTC. Residues: CASRTGQGELGYTF.

The rearrangement joins TRBV11-3 to TRBJ2-2; tentatively, D is TRBD1 or TRBD2 (6 bases each). Trimming took off 2 bases at V and 4 bases at J, with 11 bases between the two ends. This CDR3 region has 15 residues. Germline CDR1 and CDR2: SGHNT and YENEEA. CDR3 residues: CASSLMGGSTGELFF. CDR3 nucleotides: TGTGCCAGCAGCTTAATGGGGGGCTCCACCGGGGAGCTGTTTTTT.

This sequence joins TRBV7-8 and TRBJ1-3; D remains ambiguous. CDR1 and CDR2 (germline): SGHVS, FQNEAQ. The V end was cut by 2 bases, the J end by 0 bases, with 11 bases between. CDR3 size: 16 residues. The CDR3 DNA reads as TGTGCCAGCAGCTTACAGGATTCATTCTCTGGAAACACCATATATTTT. Its protein is CASSLQDSFSGNTIYF. Drawing the rest from reference TRBV7-8 and TRBJ1-3, the complete variable domain is GAGVSQSPRYKVAKRGQDVALRCDPISGHVSLFWYQQALGQGPEFLTYFQNEAQLDKSGLPSDRFFAERPEGSVSTLKIQRTQQEDSAVYLCASSLQDSFSGNTIYFGEGSWLTVV.

V usage is TRBV4-1 and J usage is TRBJ2-1; 7 bases line up with TRBD1. The trim removed 4 bases at V and 8 bases at J, leaving 11 bases unmatched. Germline lookup yields CDR1 MGHRA and CDR2 YSYEKL. The CDR3 consists of 15 residues. CDR3 in DNA: TGCGCCAGCAGCCCTGGGACAGAACCCGGCCATGAGCAGTTCTTC. This codes for CASSPGTEPGHEQFF.

This clone was detected only a few times. This chain links TRBV25-1 with TRBJ2-2; TRBD1 aligns across 7 bases. V dropped 4 bases and J dropped 7; count of bases not matched to a gene: 12. Germline-derived CDR1 and CDR2 are MGHDK and SYGVNS. The CDR3 contains 16 residues. CDR3 DNA: TGTGCCAGCAGTGGTCGCACGAGGGGGCGGGTCGGGGAGCTGTTTTTT. Translating it yields CASSGRTRGRVGELFF.

The V and J genes are TRBV29-1 and TRBJ1-1; D not resolved. The CDR3 is 13 residues long. V shed 2 bases and J shed 2 bases, with 9 bases lying between them. Looked up from germline, CDR1 is SQVTM and CDR2 is ANQGSEA. The CDR3 DNA is TGCAGCGTTGAACGCTGGGGAAACACTGAAGCTTTCTTT. Protein: CSVERWGNTEAFF.

The chain uses TRBV2 and TRBJ2-7; 14 positions match TRBD2. The ends lost 6 bases at V and 3 bases at J; junction bases unmatched: 1. This CDR3 region has 14 residues. CDR1 and CDR2 (germline): SNHLY, FYNNEI. The CDR3 here is CASRGTSGGYEQYF. In DNA form, the CDR3 reads TGTGCCAGCAGGGGGACTAGCGGGGGCTACGAGCAGTACTTC.

The chain joins TRBV2 to TRBJ2-7; 7 bases agree with TRBD1. V was clipped by 3 bases and J by 2 bases; unmatched bases: 4. CDR3 length: 14 residues. CDR1 and CDR2 from the germline V gene are SNHLY and FYNNEI. The DNA of the CDR3 is TGTGCCAGCAGTGATGGGACAGCCCCCTACGAGCAGTACTTC. It yields the protein CASSDGTAPYEQYF.

The rearrangement joins TRBV9 to TRBJ2-1; D is perhaps TRBD2 (6 bases). The CDR3 length is 15 residues. V shed 0 bases and J shed 4 bases, with 11 bases lying between them. Looked up from germline, CDR1 is SGDLS and CDR2 is YYNGEE. The CDR3 sequence: CASSVGGGAYNEQFF. As DNA, the CDR3 is TGTGCCAGCAGCGTAGGAGGCGGGGCGTACAATGAGCAGTTCTTC.

This chain links TRBV30 with TRBJ2-3; 10 positions agree with TRBD1. The V gene's germline CDR1 is GTSNPN and CDR2 SVGIG (reference sequence). There are 17 residues in the CDR3. V was clipped by 3 bases and J by 3 bases; unmatched bases: 12. CDR3 residues: CAWRTSRDRGWTDTQYF. The CDR3 nucleotides are TGTGCCTGGAGAACGTCCCGGGACAGGGGATGGACAGATACGCAGTATTTT.

The V and J genes are TRBV11-1 and TRBJ1-1; D remains unclear. Per the germline V gene, CDR1 is SGHAT and CDR2 is FQDESV (reference sequence). The CDR3 loop spans 11 amino acids. Deletions cut 11 bases from V and 3 bases from J, with 10 bases between. The CDR3 reads CALRRDTEAFF. CDR3 nucleotides: TGTGCCCTCCGACGAGACACTGAAGCTTTCTTT.

The chain couples TRBV21-1 to TRBJ2-7; TRBD1 is the table's D call, not checked against the DNA. TRBV21-1 is marked as a pseudogene. The CDR3 sequence is 13 residues long. CDR3 bases: TGTGCCAGCAGGAGACAGGATCCCTACGAGCAGTACTTC. This codes for CASRRQDPYEQYF.

As concerns this clone: Different DNA sequences within this sample yield the same CDR3. The chain links TRBV6-1 to TRBJ2-7; TRBD1 might be the D (5 bases). The V gene lost 6 bases and the J gene lost 2 bases, with 8 bases spanning the gap. The CDR3 covers 12 residues. CDR1 is MNHNS, CDR2 SASEGT, per germline. As DNA, the CDR3 is TGTGCCAGCAGGACAGACCCCTACGAGCAGTACTTC. Translation: CASRTDPYEQYF.